This TCR beta chain was captured in a study of OX40 agonist ivuxolimab in advanced cancers. The study, taken as a whole, reports: By week 6 at 0.1 to 3.0 mg/kg, blood CD4+ and CD8+ T cells had expanded clonally.

Comment on this clone: Its antigen remains unknown.

The method was immunoSEQ multiplex PCR; TCRdb's version includes in-frame clones alone and lacks a portion of them. The sample includes some 54,000 clones, 77% of them seen just once. Autoimmune disease history or systemic immunosuppression disqualified patients. In germline, CDR1 is SGDLS, CDR2 YYNGEE. The V gene end was trimmed by 4 bases and the J gene end by 4 bases; junction bases not matched to a gene: 5. This CDR3 contains 15 residues. This TCR was recovered from an adult with an advanced solid tumor such as melanoma, head and neck, liver or kidney cancer. Sequenced here: CD4+ or CD8+ T cells sorted from blood, sampled in a trial of the OX40 agonist ivuxolimab. The chain carries TRBV9 and TRBJ2-2, with 9 bases fitting TRBD1. This CDR3 is CASSSQGATTGELFF. For the CDR3, the DNA is TGTGCCAGCAGCTCACAGGGGGCGACCACCGGGGAGCTGTTTTTT.